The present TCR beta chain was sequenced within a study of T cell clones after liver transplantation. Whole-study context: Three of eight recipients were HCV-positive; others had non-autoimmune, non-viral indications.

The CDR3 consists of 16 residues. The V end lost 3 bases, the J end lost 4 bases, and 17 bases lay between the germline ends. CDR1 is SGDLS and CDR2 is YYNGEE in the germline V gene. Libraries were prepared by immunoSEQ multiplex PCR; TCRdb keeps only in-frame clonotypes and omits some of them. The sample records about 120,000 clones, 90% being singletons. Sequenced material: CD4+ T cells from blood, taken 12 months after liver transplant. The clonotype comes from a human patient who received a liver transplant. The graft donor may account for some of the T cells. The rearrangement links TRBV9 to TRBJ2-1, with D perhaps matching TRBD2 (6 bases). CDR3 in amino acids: CASSEPPAGLYNEQFF. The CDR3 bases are TGTGCCAGCAGCGAGCCCCCAGCGGGCCTTTACAATGAGCAGTTCTTC.